This T cell receptor (beta chain) was obtained from a study of technical replicates of blood from four donors. Method: immunoSEQ multiplex PCR; TCRdb's copy keeps in-frame clones and lacks some. The sample has 75,000 to 100,000 clones; roughly 94% are singletons. Sequencing was carried out using T cells isolated from PBMCs. This sequence originates from a human donor in good health.

The CDR3 sequence is CASSIGLAKNIQYF. CDR3 nucleotides: TGTGCCAGTAGTATCGGGTTAGCCAAAAACATTCAGTACTTC. The chain recombines TRBV19 with TRBJ2-4; D unresolved. Trimming pared 3 bases from V and 0 bases from J, leaving 6 bases between. Germline CDR1 and CDR2: LNHDA and SQIVND (reference sequence). This CDR3 is built from 14 residues.